The source of this T cell receptor beta chain is a study of blood T cells in healthy people across ages. The authors ran a second PCR of roughly 6 to 11 cycles using a sample-barcoded 5' primer and a J-beta primer mix. TCRdb independently ran MiXCR on the 5' RACE reads; one entry per CDR3 protein. The sample holds roughly 680,000 distinct CDR3 sequences; roughly 49% are singletons and the top ten take about 32%. The CDR3 has 15 residues. Trimming at V came to 6 bases and at J to 7 bases, leaving 7 bases not matched to a gene. Looked up from germline, CDR1 is SGHTA and CDR2 is FQGNSA. The clonotype comes from a woman aged 60 to 75 in good health. Sequenced sample: blood. This chain connects TRBV7-2 to TRBJ2-2; TRBD1 matches at 11 bases. The CDR3 reads CASRLRTGGFGELFF. The DNA for the CDR3 is TGTGCCAGCAGGCTCCGGACAGGGGGCTTCGGGGAGCTGTTTTTT.